The clone carrying this T cell receptor beta chain has only one observation. These data are taken from a study of cytomegalovirus exposure and HLA in healthy donors. Primers included in the PCR were 60 Vbeta and 13 Jbeta primers. TCRdb keeps only in-frame clones here, not all; method: immunoSEQ multiplex PCR. The table records around 210,000 clones, 78% of them present only once. Trimming shortened V by 5 bases and J by 8 bases, and 24 bases separated the two germline ends. CDR1 and CDR2 from the germline V gene are WNHNN and SYGVQD (reference sequence). This CDR3 has 16 residues. This chain uses TRBV10-1 with TRBJ1-2; TRBD1 is a possible D gene (6 bases). This sequence originates from a boy under 18 in good health and CMV-seronegative. Input material: PBMCs. The CDR3 is CASSLTLVGAGGGYTF. CDR3 coding DNA: TGCGCCAGCAGTCTAACCCTTGTGGGGGCTGGGGGAGGCTACACCTTC.